The sequence of this T cell receptor (beta chain) was determined in a study of T cells after yellow fever vaccination. TCRdb re-analysed the 5' RACE reads in MiXCR, keeping a single row per CDR3 protein. The profile shows just under 600,000 distinct CDR3 sequences, about 13% of them singletons. Trimming took 6 bases from V and 1 from J; bases not matched to a gene: 12. This CDR3 comprises 15 residues. Germline CDR1 is DFQATT and CDR2 is SNEGSKA (reference sequence). V usage is TRBV20-1 and J usage is TRBJ2-7; 7 bases match TRBD1. This receptor was identified in a man under 40 who received the YFV17D yellow fever vaccine. Sequences were derived from PBMCs, sampled on the day of the yellow fever booster vaccination. DNA for the CDR3: TGCAGTGCCGCCACTCGACAGGGTCTGTCCTACGAGCAGTACTTC. Protein: CSAATRQGLSYEQYF.